This entry concerns a single T cell receptor beta chain. This sample is drawn from a study of blood T cell repertoires in COVID-19. Study-wide background: Nucleic acid was either cDNA or gDNA, and it came from T cells, B-cell-depleted T cells, or PBMCs.

How the authors handled the data: Amplifying reference gene primers gave estimates of nucleated cell counts. The data were produced by immunoSEQ multiplex PCR, yet TCRdb's version contains in-frame clones alone and is incomplete. V, J and clone size were drawn from that table, and D and trimming were deduced from the DNA. Among about 98,000 clones, 82% were seen once, and the ten largest hold around a sixth. V lost 4 bases and J lost 5, with 15 bases in between. The V gene's germline CDR1 is SGHVS and CDR2 FQNEAQ. The CDR3 totals 16 residues. This sequence originates from a man of 80 years or more with acute or convalescent COVID-19. Sequencing used peripheral blood. V is TRBV7-8 and J is TRBJ1-6; D is perhaps TRBD1 (6 bases). The CDR3 region has the DNA TGTGCCAGCAGCTCCCAAGGGACACTGAATAATTCACCCCTCCACTTT. This translates into CASSSQGTLNNSPLHF.